This passage covers 20 T cell receptor beta chains from one sample sequenced in a study of blood T cell repertoires in COVID-19. Profiling relied on immunoSEQ multiplex PCR, and the TCRdb table lists in-frame clones only, not all of them. The sample has about 99,000 clones, approximately 83% seen once. The sample consisted of peripheral blood. The receptors here all came from an elderly woman with active or convalescent COVID-19.

The chain joins TRBV6-2 or TRBV6-3 to TRBJ2-3, with 8 positions matching TRBD2. With 2 bases clipped from V and 5 bases from J, the junction kept 15 bases outside the gene matches. The germline V gene encodes CDR1 MNHEY and CDR2 SVGEGT. The CDR3 sequence is 18 residues long. CDR3 sequence: CASSYPLTRAGDIDTQYF. Here the CDR3 DNA reads TGTGCCAGCAGTTACCCCCTCACTCGAGCGGGAGACATAGATACGCAGTATTTT.

On this clone: Other DNA variants within this sample encode the same CDR3. The J gene is TRBJ2-5, the V gene TRBV28; D may be TRBD2 (6 bases). Germline CDR1 reads MDHEN; CDR2 reads SYDVKM. The V end lost 5 bases, the J end lost 4 bases, and 11 bases lay between the germline ends. The CDR3 totals 13 residues. The CDR3: CASSTGGRETQYF. CDR3 DNA: TGTGCCAGCAGTACTGGGGGGAGAGAGACCCAGTACTTC.

This chain joins TRBV24-1 and TRBJ2-1, with TRBD2 matching over 11 bases. The CDR3 runs to 16 residues. The ends lost 5 bases at V and 0 bases at J; junction bases unmatched: 2. Germline-derived CDR1 and CDR2 are KGHDR and SFDVKD. CDR3 in amino acids: CATSGLAGSSYNEQFF. The CDR3, as DNA: TGTGCCACCAGTGGACTAGCGGGAAGCTCCTACAATGAGCAGTTCTTC.

The chain recombines TRBV5-1 with TRBJ2-5; no clear D gene. CDR3 size: 15 residues. Per the germline V gene, CDR1 is SGHRS and CDR2 is YFSETQ. Deletions cut 0 bases from V and 5 bases from J, with 14 bases between. The CDR3 DNA reads as TGCGCCAGCAGCTTGGCCGGCTCAGGCTTCGAGACCCAGTACTTC. Translation gives CASSLAGSGFETQYF.

The chain employs TRBV6-2 or TRBV6-3 and TRBJ1-5, with D tentatively TRBD1 (5 bases). The V gene lost 6 bases and the J gene lost 5 bases, with 17 bases spanning the gap. The CDR3 runs to 15 residues. The germline gives CDR1 MNHEY, CDR2 SVGEGT. The CDR3 DNA sequence: TGTGCCAGCAGCCCGACAGCGAGGTACTATCAGCCCCAGCATTTT. Translating gives CASSPTARYYQPQHF.

V usage is TRBV10-3 and J usage is TRBJ1-2; 8 positions agree with TRBD1. The V gene end was trimmed by 4 bases and the J gene end by 7 bases; junction bases not matched to a gene: 5. Germline V gives CDR1 ENHRY, CDR2 SYGVKD. There are 13 residues in the CDR3. The CDR3 nucleotides read TGTGCCATCAGTGCGACAGGGGCAGGTGGCTACACCTTC. It codes for CAISATGAGGYTF.

The chain recombines TRBV2 with TRBJ2-3; TRBD1 is a possible D gene (5 bases). This CDR3 comprises 14 residues. The germline V gene encodes CDR1 SNHLY and CDR2 FYNNEI. V shed 5 bases and J shed 3 bases, with 12 bases lying between them. This CDR3 reads CASSSDSFTDTQYF. The CDR3 nucleotides read TGTGCCAGCAGTTCCGACAGCTTTACAGATACGCAGTATTTT.

This clone was seen a few times. The chain recombines TRBV27 with TRBJ1-5, with D unclear. CDR1 and CDR2 from the germline V gene are MNHEY and SMNVEV (reference sequence). The CDR3 is 17 amino acids. V was cut by 2 bases and J by 4 bases, with 18 bases left in between. The DNA of the CDR3 is TGTGCCAGCAGTTTACAGTTCCGCGGGGATGGGAATCAGCCCCAGCATTTT. Its translation: CASSLQFRGDGNQPQHF.

The chain combines TRBV21-1 with TRBJ1-4; TRBD1 is the table's D call, not checked against the DNA. TRBV21-1 is recorded as a pseudogene. This CDR3 is 12 amino acids long. The DNA of the CDR3 is TGTGCCAAAGGCAGGGGCGATGAAAAACTGTTTTTT. Translating gives CAKGRGDEKLFF.

The rearrangement uses TRBV7-9 and TRBJ2-1; 13 bases align to TRBD2. This CDR3 contains 13 residues. V lost 9 bases to trimming and J lost 5 bases; unmatched junction nucleotides: 1. The germline V gene has CDR1 SEHNR and CDR2 FQNEAQ (reference sequence). CDR3 nucleotides: TGTGCCAGAGGACTAGCGGGGGACAATGAGCAGTTCTTC. Its protein is CARGLAGDNEQFF.

The table lists this clone with a count of one. The V gene is TRBV7-3, the J gene TRBJ2-5; D unresolved. Per the germline V gene, CDR1 is SGHTA and CDR2 is FQGTGA. The CDR3 is made up of 12 amino acids. Between the trimmed V and J ends, which lost 3 bases and 5 bases, there was a span of 7 bases. The CDR3 loop is CASSFPFETQYF. DNA for the CDR3: TGTGCCAGCAGCTTCCCCTTTGAGACCCAGTACTTC.

This clone was seen a few times. The gene calls are TRBV29-1 and TRBJ2-7; D remains ambiguous. This CDR3 is 14 amino acids long. Looked up from germline, CDR1 is SQVTM and CDR2 is ANQGSEA. Trimming took 5 bases from V and 1 from J, leaving 15 bases between them. The CDR3 reads CSVLADFLSYEQYF. The CDR3 DNA reads as TGCAGCGTTCTGGCTGACTTCTTATCCTACGAGCAGTACTTC.

The chain carries TRBV9 and TRBJ2-3, with TRBD2 matching 16 bases. This CDR3 has 18 residues. The trim removed 3 bases at V and 6 bases at J, leaving 10 bases unmatched. CDR1 SGDLS and CDR2 YYNGEE come from the germline V gene. CDR3 DNA: TGTGCCAGCAGCGCCCCCGGGACTAGCGGGAGGGCCCTGGATACGCAGTATTTT. This encodes CASSAPGTSGRALDTQYF.

This clone was recorded a few times. This chain joins TRBV30 and TRBJ1-1, with 8 bases matching TRBD1. V gave up 1 base and J gave up 0 bases; unmatched junction bases: 4. The CDR3 sequence is 15 residues long. CDR1 and CDR2 from the germline V gene are GTSNPN and SVGIG (reference sequence). CDR3 in DNA: TGTGCCTGGAGTGGAGACAGGGGATTGAACACTGAAGCTTTCTTT. This sequence encodes CAWSGDRGLNTEAFF.

The chain employs TRBV3-1 (or the pseudogene TRBV3-2) and TRBJ1-2; a weak D match, TRBD1 (6 bases). This CDR3 contains 14 residues. Germline CDR1 LGHDT, CDR2 YNNKEL (reference sequence). Trimming left V 5 bases short and J 6 bases short, with 16 bases between. The CDR3 region has the DNA TGTGCCAGCAGCAAAGGACAGAACCACAATGGCTACACCTTC. Protein sequence: CASSKGQNHNGYTF.

V gene TRBV5-5 combines with J gene TRBJ1-2; D is unresolved. The CDR3 length is 14 residues. The germline V gene has CDR1 SGHKS and CDR2 YYEKEE (reference sequence). Trimming removed 1 base from V and 4 bases from J, with 11 bases in between. The CDR3 protein is CASSLSQTTYGYTF. DNA of the CDR3: TGTGCCAGCAGCTTGTCACAGACCACCTATGGCTACACCTTC.

This clone was observed once. The chain links TRBV19 to TRBJ2-7; D possibly corresponds to TRBD2 (5 bases). Trimming took 0 bases from V and 2 from J, leaving 11 bases between them. The CDR3 is made up of 15 amino acids. The germline V gene has CDR1 LNHDA and CDR2 SQIVND (reference sequence). For the CDR3, the DNA is TGTGCCAGTAGTATAGAGGCTGGACTTCCCTACGAGCAGTACTTC. This codes for CASSIEAGLPYEQYF.

This rearrangement joins TRBV28 to TRBJ2-3, with D possibly being TRBD1 (5 bases). CDR3 length: 17 amino acids. Germline CDR1 MDHEN, CDR2 SYDVKM. V was pared by 3 bases and J by 6 bases, with 22 bases between. The CDR3 reads CASSLFSRTRHRDTQYF. In DNA, the CDR3 is TGTGCCAGCAGTTTGTTCTCGAGGACACGCCACAGGGATACGCAGTATTTT. The variable domain in full, with the rest retrieved from reference TRBV28 and TRBJ2-3, is DVKVTQSSRYLVKRTGEKVFLECVQDMDHENMFWYRQDPGLGLRLIYFSYDVKMKEKGDIPEGYSVSREKKERFSLILESASTNQTSMYLCASSLFSRTRHRDTQYFGPGTRLTVL.

The V gene is TRBV28, the J gene TRBJ1-5; 9 bases fit TRBD1. The length of the CDR3 is 16 residues. Germline V gene lookup returns CDR1 MDHEN and CDR2 SYDVKM. The V and J ends lost 6 bases and 5 bases, in that order; junction bases with no gene match: 11. CDR3 in amino acids: CASSPVDRGLYQPQHF. The DNA of the CDR3 is TGTGCCAGCAGCCCTGTGGACAGGGGACTCTATCAGCCCCAGCATTTT. Full variable domain (missing parts from reference TRBV28 and TRBJ1-5): DVKVTQSSRYLVKRTGEKVFLECVQDMDHENMFWYRQDPGLGLRLIYFSYDVKMKEKGDIPEGYSVSREKKERFSLILESASTNQTSMYLCASSPVDRGLYQPQHFGDGTRLSIL.

In its sample, this clone was seen many times. The J gene is TRBJ2-7, the V gene TRBV7-2, with 7 bases that match TRBD1. The trim removed 2 bases at V and 5 bases at J, leaving 9 bases unmatched. Germline CDR1 SGHTA, CDR2 FQGNSA. This CDR3 has 15 amino acids. The CDR3 DNA follows: TGTGCCAGCAGCTTAAGGGGACAGTTCGTCGACGAGCAGTACTTC. Its protein product is CASSLRGQFVDEQYF.